There are a few counts of the clone carrying this TCR beta chain. PCR involved 60 Vbeta and 13 Jbeta primers. The data were produced by immunoSEQ multiplex PCR, yet TCRdb's version contains in-frame clones alone and is incomplete. Of about 190,000 clones listed, roughly 76% are singletons. This sample is drawn from a study of cytomegalovirus exposure and HLA in healthy donors. The CDR3 extends over 15 amino acids. The clonotype originates from a woman aged 25 to 39 in good health and CMV-seropositive. The genes are TRBV21-1 and TRBJ2-7; TRBD2 is the table's D call and was not checked against the DNA. TRBV21-1 is classified as a pseudogene. Sequencing was carried out using PBMCs. CDR3 protein: CASSKGGSRSYEQYF. For the CDR3, the DNA is TGTGCCAGCAGCAAAGGCGGCAGTCGCTCCTACGAGCAGTACTTC.